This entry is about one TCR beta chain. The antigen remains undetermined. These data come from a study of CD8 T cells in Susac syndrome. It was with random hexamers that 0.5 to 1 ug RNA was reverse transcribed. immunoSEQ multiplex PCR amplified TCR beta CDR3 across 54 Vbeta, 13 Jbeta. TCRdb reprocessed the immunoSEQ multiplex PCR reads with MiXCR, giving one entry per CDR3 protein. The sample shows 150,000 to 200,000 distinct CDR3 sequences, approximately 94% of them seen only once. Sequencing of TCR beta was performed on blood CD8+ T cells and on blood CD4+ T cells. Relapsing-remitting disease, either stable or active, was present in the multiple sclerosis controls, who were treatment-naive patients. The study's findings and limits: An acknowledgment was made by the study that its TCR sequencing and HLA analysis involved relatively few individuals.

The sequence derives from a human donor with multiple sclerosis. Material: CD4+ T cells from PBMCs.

CDR3 bases: TGTGCCAGCAGCATTACCAGAAGCGGGGAGCTGTTTTTT. Amino acid sequence: CASSITRSGELFF. V is TRBV7-2 and J is TRBJ2-2; D unresolved. This CDR3 region has 13 residues. V was clipped by 5 bases and J by 7 bases, with 11 bases between them. Germline CDR1 and CDR2: SGHTA and FQGNSA.